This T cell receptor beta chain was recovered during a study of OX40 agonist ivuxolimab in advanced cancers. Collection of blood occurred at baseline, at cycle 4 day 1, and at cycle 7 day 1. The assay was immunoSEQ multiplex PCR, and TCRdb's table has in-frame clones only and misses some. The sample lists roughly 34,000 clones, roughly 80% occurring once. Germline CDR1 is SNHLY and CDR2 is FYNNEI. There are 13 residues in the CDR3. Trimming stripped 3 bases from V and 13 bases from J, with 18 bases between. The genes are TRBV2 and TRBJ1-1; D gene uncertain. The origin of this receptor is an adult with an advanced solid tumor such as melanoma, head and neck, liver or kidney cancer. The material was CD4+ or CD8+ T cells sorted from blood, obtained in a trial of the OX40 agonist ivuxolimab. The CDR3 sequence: CASSEETIGSGFF. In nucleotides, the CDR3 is TGTGCCAGCAGTGAGGAAACCATCGGTTCTGGTTTCTTT.